The 22 T cell receptor beta chains below come from one sample, sequenced in a study of blood T cell repertoires in COVID-19. Only in-frame clones appear in the TCRdb table, and some are missing; sequencing was by immunoSEQ multiplex PCR. Among about 110,000 clones, 69% were seen once, and the ten largest hold approximately 6.3%. The specimen sequenced was peripheral blood. The receptors shown here come from a man older than 75 with acute or convalescent COVID-19.

The rearrangement joins TRBV11-2 to TRBJ2-2; D is perhaps TRBD2 (5 bases). V lost 5 bases to trimming and J lost 7 bases, with 5 bases between them. This CDR3 is 11 amino acids long. CDR1 and CDR2 from the germline V gene are SGHAT and FQNNGV. The CDR3 DNA is TGTGCCAGCAGCGCGGGCGGGGAGCTGTTTTTT. This gives the protein CASSAGGELFF.

This chain joins TRBV24-1 and TRBJ2-7; weak D call: TRBD1 (6 bases). The germline CDR1 and CDR2 sequences are KGHDR and SFDVKD. CDR3 length: 16 amino acids. The ends were cut back, 4 bases at V and 1 base at J, with 16 bases in the middle. For the CDR3, the DNA is TGTGCCACCAGTGAAGGGGGTCTATCTGGGTCCTACGAGCAGTACTTC. Protein: CATSEGGLSGSYEQYF.

This CDR3 is CASTGDRDISTDTQYF. CDR3 nucleotide sequence: TGTGCCAGCACGGGGGACAGGGATATATCCACAGATACGCAGTATTTT. This chain joins TRBV19 and TRBJ2-3; TRBD1 matches at 9 bases. Germline values: CDR1 LNHDA, CDR2 SQIVND (reference sequence). V shed 9 bases and J 2 bases; nucleotides not matched to a gene: 12. CDR3 size: 16 residues.

This clone showed up just once. The rearrangement uses TRBV28 and TRBJ1-6; possible D gene TRBD1, 5 bases. CDR1 is MDHEN and CDR2 is SYDVKM in the germline V gene. The length of the CDR3 is 14 residues. The V end was cut by 2 bases, the J end by 13 bases, with 15 bases between. CDR3 in amino acids: CASSLVKLGAPLHF. Here the CDR3 DNA reads TGTGCCAGCAGTTTAGTCAAATTAGGGGCTCCCCTCCACTTT.

The chain joins TRBV5-1 to TRBJ1-2, with 7 bases aligning to TRBD1. Per germline, CDR1 SGHRS and CDR2 YFSETQ. V lost 2 bases, J lost 6 bases, and 4 bases stayed unmatched. The CDR3 loop spans 13 amino acids. The CDR3 DNA follows: TGCGCCAGCAGCTTTGGCAGGGGGGATGGCTACACCTTC. Translating it yields CASSFGRGDGYTF.

Only a few counts were recorded for this clone. This sequence joins TRBV3-1 (or the pseudogene TRBV3-2) and TRBJ1-6; no reliable D call. The CDR3 loop spans 13 amino acids. V gave up 1 base and J gave up 9 bases, with 7 bases separating them. Per germline, CDR1 LGHDT and CDR2 YNNKEL (reference sequence). CDR3 amino acids: CASSQVEVSPLHF. For the CDR3, the DNA is TGTGCCAGCAGCCAAGTTGAGGTTTCACCCCTCCACTTT.

The J gene is TRBJ2-4, the V gene TRBV27; 8 nucleotides align to TRBD2. The germline CDR1 and CDR2 sequences are MNHEY and SMNVEV (reference sequence). The trim removed 1 base at V and 7 bases at J, leaving 6 bases unmatched. The CDR3 is 15 amino acids. This CDR3 is CASSLFGRAFNIQYF. The DNA for the CDR3 is TGTGCCAGCAGTTTATTCGGGAGGGCTTTTAACATTCAGTACTTC.

V and J are TRBV7-9 and TRBJ1-1, with TRBD1 identical over 10 bases. The CDR3 length is 15 residues. Per germline, CDR1 SEHNR and CDR2 FQNEAQ (reference sequence). V shed 5 bases and J 3 bases; nucleotides not matched to a gene: 6. In DNA, the CDR3 is TGTGCCAGCAGCCCGGGACAGGGGTCCTACACTGAAGCTTTCTTT. Protein: CASSPGQGSYTEAFF.

The chain has TRBV11-2 and TRBJ2-1, with 10 bases lining up with TRBD2. The V segment lost 6 bases and the J segment 7 bases; nucleotides outside the gene matches: 9. The CDR3 runs to 15 residues. Germline CDR1 reads SGHAT; CDR2 reads FQNNGV. CDR3 bases: TGTGCCAGCAGTTATTCTAGCGGGAGTATGAATGAGCAGTTCTTC. Translated, it gives CASSYSSGSMNEQFF.

This clone was seen just once. J is TRBJ2-3 and V is TRBV6-6, with D perhaps TRBD2 (5 bases). In germline, CDR1 is MNHNY, CDR2 SVGAGI (reference sequence). The germline V and J ends were trimmed by 7 bases and 4 bases, with 9 bases remaining between them. The CDR3 contains 12 residues. The DNA of the CDR3 is TGTGCCAGCAATGAGGGCGCAGATACGCAGTATTTT. This gives the protein CASNEGADTQYF.

This clone was counted between two and nine times. V gene TRBV5-1 combines with J gene TRBJ2-3; 8 bases agree with TRBD2. Trimming at V came to 4 bases and at J to 3 bases, leaving 4 bases not matched to a gene. This CDR3 has 14 amino acids. Germline lookup yields CDR1 SGHRS and CDR2 YFSETQ. CDR3: CASSPTSGTDTQYF. The CDR3 DNA sequence: TGCGCCAGCAGCCCTACTAGCGGAACAGATACGCAGTATTTT.

The rearrangement joins TRBV7-2 to TRBJ2-5; D ambiguous. The V end was cut by 5 bases, the J end by 5 bases, with 9 bases between. This CDR3 contains 12 residues. Germline V gene lookup returns CDR1 SGHTA and CDR2 FQGNSA. DNA for the CDR3: TGTGCCAGCAGCCCCCTGAGGGAGACCCAGTACTTC. It translates to CASSPLRETQYF.

The chain is built from TRBV20-1 and TRBJ2-7; D gene ambiguous. V was pared by 1 base and J by 7 bases, with 5 bases between. The germline V gene has CDR1 DFQATT and CDR2 SNEGSKA (reference sequence). This CDR3 has 10 residues. The CDR3 sequence is CSARGVEQYF. As DNA, the CDR3 is TGCAGTGCTAGAGGCGTAGAGCAGTACTTC.

Written as DNA, the CDR3 is TGTGCCAGTAGTACCACAGGGACGGAGACCCAGTACTTC. Its translation is CASSTTGTETQYF. The V call is TRBV19, the J call TRBJ2-5, with a weak D call TRBD1 (6 bases). Trimming shortened V by 4 bases and J by 5 bases, and 11 bases separated the two germline ends. Germline CDR1 LNHDA, CDR2 SQIVND (reference sequence). The CDR3 is made up of 13 amino acids.

The gene calls are TRBV18 and TRBJ2-1, with TRBD1 matching over 9 bases. Germline V lookup: CDR1 KGHSH, CDR2 LQKENI. Germline trimming cut 2 bases from V and 7 bases from J; bases unmatched to any gene: 6. CDR3 size: 15 residues. CDR3: CASSPGTGRRNEQFF. In DNA, the CDR3 is TGTGCCAGCTCACCAGGGACAGGGAGGAGGAATGAGCAGTTCTTC.

The chain recombines TRBV6-5 with TRBJ2-7; 7 bases map to TRBD1. The germline V gene has CDR1 MNHEY and CDR2 SVGAGI. CDR3 length: 14 amino acids. V was clipped by 7 bases and J by 0 bases; unmatched bases: 6. The CDR3: CASKTGTDSYEQYF. In DNA form, the CDR3 reads TGTGCCAGCAAAACCGGGACAGACTCCTACGAGCAGTACTTC.

This chain uses TRBV2 with TRBJ1-2; D is ambiguous. CDR1 and CDR2 (germline): SNHLY, FYNNEI. The CDR3 runs 15 residues. V lost 4 bases and J lost 13, with 25 bases in between. The CDR3 DNA reads TGTGCCAGCAGTGTCGAGGGTAGTAGAGGTTTTGGCCTCACCTTC. It yields the protein CASSVEGSRGFGLTF.

This clone occurred a few times. The chain is built from TRBV2 and TRBJ2-3, with 11 bases that match TRBD2. V dropped 6 bases and J dropped 0; count of bases not matched to a gene: 5. CDR3 length: 16 residues. CDR1 is SNHLY, CDR2 FYNNEI, per germline. The CDR3 region is CASSGTSGTSTDTQYF. In DNA, the CDR3 is TGTGCCAGCAGCGGGACTAGCGGTACAAGCACAGATACGCAGTATTTT.

The chain combines TRBV29-1 with TRBJ2-1, with D perhaps matching TRBD1 (5 bases). Germline-derived CDR1 and CDR2 are SQVTM and ANQGSEA. The V gene lost 3 bases and the J gene lost 4 bases, with 13 bases spanning the gap. The length of the CDR3 is 14 residues. The CDR3: CSVELGAVYNEQFF. CDR3 coding DNA: TGCAGCGTTGAGTTAGGGGCCGTATACAATGAGCAGTTCTTC.

This clone was counted a single time. V is TRBV7-9 and J is TRBJ1-4, with unresolved D. The V end was cut by 3 bases, the J end by 7 bases, with 9 bases between. The CDR3 is 13 amino acids. Per the germline V gene, CDR1 is SEHNR and CDR2 is FQNEAQ (reference sequence). CDR3 DNA sequence: TGTGCCAGCAGCTTCAAACTTTTTGAAAAACTGTTTTTT. Its protein is CASSFKLFEKLFF. The full variable domain, in which reference TRBV7-9 and TRBJ1-4 provide the parts outside the CDR3, is DTGVSQNPRHKITKRGQNVTFRCDPISEHNRLYWYRQTLGQGPEFLTYFQNEAQLEKSRLLSDRFSAERPKGSFSTLEIQRTEQGDSAMYLCASSFKLFEKLFFGSGTQLSVL.

This clone was seen just once. V is TRBV7-8 and J is TRBJ2-4, with TRBD1 matching 7 bases. The CDR3 length is 14 residues. The ends lost 5 bases at V and 10 bases at J; junction bases unmatched: 11. The germline CDR1 and CDR2 sequences are SGHVS and FQNEAQ. The CDR3 sequence: CASSREGASKIQYF. Here the CDR3 DNA reads TGTGCCAGCAGCCGCGAGGGGGCCTCAAAAATTCAGTACTTC. The variable domain in full, completed from reference TRBV7-8 and TRBJ2-4, reads GAGVSQSPRYKVAKRGQDVALRCDPISGHVSLFWYQQALGQGPEFLTYFQNEAQLDKSGLPSDRFFAERPEGSVSTLKIQRTQQEDSAVYLCASSREGASKIQYFGAGTRLSVL.

This sequence joins TRBV11-3 and TRBJ2-4; TRBD2 matches 7 bases. The V gene end was trimmed by 5 bases and the J gene end by 0 bases; junction bases not matched to a gene: 7. The CDR3 is 16 amino acids. The germline V gene encodes CDR1 SGHNT and CDR2 YENEEA. CDR3 in amino acids: CASSRGEGLAKNIQYF. DNA of the CDR3: TGTGCCAGCAGCCGGGGGGAGGGCCTAGCCAAAAACATTCAGTACTTC.